The 27 T cell receptor beta chains below all came from one sample that was sequenced in a study of blood T cell repertoires in COVID-19. The method was immunoSEQ multiplex PCR; TCRdb's version includes in-frame clones alone and lacks a portion of them. This sample has 310,000 or so clones; about nine tenths occur once, and the top ten carry around 8.9%. The specimen sequenced was peripheral blood. The receptors shown here come from a man younger than 45 with COVID-19, enrolled during active disease.

The V and J genes are TRBV25-1 and TRBJ2-7, with TRBD1 as a possible D gene (6 bases). V shed 8 bases and J shed 1 base, with 15 bases lying between them. The CDR3 runs to 14 residues. Germline CDR1 and CDR2: MGHDK and SYGVNS. CDR3 in amino acids: CASGGPGASYEQYF. CDR3 bases: TGTGCCAGCGGGGGTCCAGGGGCATCCTACGAGCAGTACTTC.

The chain is built from TRBV29-1 and TRBJ1-2; a weak D match, TRBD1 (6 bases). Germline values: CDR1 SQVTM, CDR2 ANQGSEA. The CDR3 totals 13 residues. V shed 4 bases and J shed 1 base, with 10 bases lying between them. Written as DNA, the CDR3 is TGCAGCGTTGTAAAGGGGGATAACTATGGCTACACCTTC. It specifies CSVVKGDNYGYTF.

This clone has a single count. This chain joins TRBV18 and TRBJ2-1, with 7 positions matching TRBD2. The CDR3 totals 16 residues. The trim removed 4 bases at V and 1 base at J, leaving 7 bases unmatched. The germline CDR1 and CDR2 sequences are KGHSH and LQKENI. This CDR3 is CASSLRGLLSYNEQFF. Written as DNA, the CDR3 is TGTGCCAGCTCACTAAGGGGACTACTTTCCTACAATGAGCAGTTCTTC.

The CDR3 nucleotides read TGTGCCAGCAGCGACTATAGTAAAGACGAGCAGTACTTC. Translation: CASSDYSKDEQYF. This sequence joins TRBV6-5 and TRBJ2-7, with D perhaps TRBD2 (5 bases). Germline CDR1 MNHEY, CDR2 SVGAGI. This CDR3 is built from 13 residues. The germline V and J ends were trimmed by 6 bases and 5 bases, with 14 bases remaining between them.

The gene calls are TRBV6-5 and TRBJ1-6, with TRBD1 as a possible D gene (5 bases). This CDR3 has 15 residues. The V end was cut by 5 bases, the J end by 9 bases, with 17 bases between. Germline V gives CDR1 MNHEY, CDR2 SVGAGI. CDR3 sequence: CASSTTQVEGSPLHF. CDR3 bases: TGTGCCAGCAGTACGACACAGGTGGAGGGTTCACCCCTCCACTTT.

This chain joins TRBV6-4 and TRBJ2-3, with D perhaps matching TRBD1 (5 bases). Trimming pared 8 bases from V and 1 base from J, leaving 16 bases between. This CDR3 is 15 amino acids long. Germline CDR1 is MRHNA and CDR2 is SNTAGT. CDR3 sequence: CASGSGHPGTDTQYF. CDR3 DNA: TGTGCCAGCGGCTCCGGACACCCGGGCACAGATACGCAGTATTTT.

V and J are TRBV19 and TRBJ1-6, with D perhaps matching TRBD1 (5 bases). Per germline, CDR1 LNHDA and CDR2 SQIVND (reference sequence). Trimming pared 9 bases from V and 10 bases from J, leaving 22 bases between. This CDR3 contains 15 residues. The CDR3 reads CARRGVGGSRSPLHF. In nucleotides, the CDR3 is TGTGCCAGGCGGGGGGTGGGAGGTTCTAGATCACCCCTCCACTTT.

The chain joins TRBV15 to TRBJ2-5; no firm D call. The length of the CDR3 is 15 residues. Trimming took 0 bases from V and 1 from J, leaving 9 bases between them. Looked up from germline, CDR1 is LNHNV and CDR2 is YYDKDF (reference sequence). The CDR3 nucleotides are TGTGCCACCAGCAGAGATCCTACAGTCCAAGAGACCCAGTACTTC. It translates to CATSRDPTVQETQYF.

The chain uses TRBV4-3 and TRBJ1-1, with D hard to call. The CDR3 consists of 14 residues. V gave up 3 bases and J gave up 1 base, with 9 bases separating them. From germline, CDR1 is LGHNA and CDR2 YSLEER. Here the CDR3 DNA reads TGCGCCAGCAGCCAGGCTTGGTCGAACACTGAAGCTTTCTTT. Its translation: CASSQAWSNTEAFF.

The rearrangement links TRBV6-5 to TRBJ1-1, with TRBD1 as a possible D gene (5 bases). This CDR3 is 12 amino acids long. V lost 7 bases to trimming and J lost 6 bases, with 12 bases between them. CDR1 and CDR2 from the germline V gene are MNHEY and SVGAGI. This CDR3 reads CASIGWGSEAFF. CDR3 DNA sequence: TGTGCCAGCATAGGTTGGGGCTCTGAAGCTTTCTTT.

The chain recombines TRBV7-3 with TRBJ2-1; 9 bases line up with TRBD1. V shed 5 bases, J shed 8 bases, and the junction held 16 bases outside the gene matches. This CDR3 has 17 residues. Germline CDR1 is SGHTA and CDR2 is FQGTGA. Here the CDR3 DNA reads TGTGCCAGCAGCAACCGAGGGGGGACAGGGTTTGGGCATGAGCAGTTCTTC. This gives the protein CASSNRGGTGFGHEQFF. Variable domain in full (rest from reference TRBV7-3 and TRBJ2-1): GAGVSQTPSNKVTEKGKYVELRCDPISGHTALYWYRQSLGQGPEFLIYFQGTGAADDSGLPNDRFFAVRPEGSVSTLKIQRTERGDSAVYLCASSNRGGTGFGHEQFFGPGTRLTVL.

This chain uses TRBV6-5 with TRBJ1-6; D unclear. CDR1 MNHEY and CDR2 SVGAGI come from the germline V gene. The ends were cut back, 5 bases at V and 2 bases at J, with 10 bases in the middle. The CDR3 sequence is 15 residues long. The CDR3 nucleotides are TGTGCCAGCAGTCCAACAGATCCCTATAATTCACCCCTCCACTTT. Protein sequence: CASSPTDPYNSPLHF.

V usage is TRBV3-1 (or the pseudogene TRBV3-2) and J usage is TRBJ1-2; D unresolved. Germline V CDR1 and CDR2: LGHDT, YNNKEL (reference sequence). Trimming pared 3 bases from V and 10 bases from J, leaving 15 bases between. CDR3 length equals 13 residues. The CDR3 protein is CASSQIKGGSYTF. In nucleotides, the CDR3 is TGTGCCAGCAGCCAGATTAAGGGAGGATCCTACACCTTC.

The chain couples TRBV3-1 (or the pseudogene TRBV3-2) to TRBJ1-4; TRBD1 is a possible D gene (6 bases). V lost 2 bases to trimming and J lost 16 bases, with 20 bases between them. The CDR3 runs to 14 residues. The germline gives CDR1 LGHDT, CDR2 YNNKEL (reference sequence). This CDR3 is CASSQHRNGQWQFF. CDR3 nucleotide sequence: TGTGCCAGCAGCCAACATCGCAATGGACAGTGGCAGTTTTTT.

The CDR3 loop reads CASSQQPTGTYTEAFF. The DNA for the CDR3 is TGCGCCAGCAGTCAACAGCCGACAGGGACTTACACTGAAGCTTTCTTT. The chain joins TRBV4-1 to TRBJ1-1; 7 bases match TRBD1. Germline trimming cut 6 bases from V and 3 bases from J; bases unmatched to any gene: 13. The V gene's germline CDR1 is MGHRA and CDR2 YSYEKL. The CDR3 totals 16 residues.

This clone was seen ten or more times. Other DNA sequences in the same sample also yield this CDR3. The chain uses TRBV5-6 and TRBJ2-5; TRBD1 aligns across 11 bases. The CDR3 spans 15 residues. Germline CDR1 is SGHDT and CDR2 is YYEEEE. Trimming took 2 bases from V and 5 from J; bases not matched to a gene: 5. The CDR3 reads CASSLGQGAGETQYF. In nucleotides, the CDR3 is TGTGCCAGCAGCTTAGGACAGGGGGCTGGGGAGACCCAGTACTTC.

J is TRBJ2-1 and V is TRBV7-8; no clear D gene. The CDR3 sequence is 13 residues long. Trimming removed 5 bases at V and 0 bases at J, with 5 bases between. Germline-derived CDR1 and CDR2 are SGHVS and FQNEAQ. The chain's CDR3 is CASSRYSYNEQFF. CDR3 sequence (DNA): TGTGCCAGCAGCCGGTACTCCTACAATGAGCAGTTCTTC.

DNA of the CDR3: TGTGCCAGCAGTCCTTCGAACACCGGGGAGCTGTTTTTT. Residues: CASSPSNTGELFF. The chain employs TRBV27 and TRBJ2-2; D not certain. The germline V and J ends were trimmed by 5 bases and 0 bases, with 4 bases remaining between them. The CDR3 sequence is 13 residues long. Germline assignment: CDR1 MNHEY and CDR2 SMNVEV (reference sequence).

The V gene is TRBV4-2, the J gene TRBJ2-1, with 7 bases aligning to TRBD2. V lost 1 base and J lost 2; bases outside the gene matches: 8. Germline V gives CDR1 LGHNA, CDR2 YNFKEQ. This CDR3 comprises 17 residues. The CDR3, as DNA: TGTGCCAGCAGCCAAGTAGGCGGGAGTACTGCCTACAATGAGCAGTTCTTC. It translates to CASSQVGGSTAYNEQFF.

This clone was counted once. The junction departs from the called germline gene at one end, perhaps through a read error. The chain employs TRBV3-1 (or the pseudogene TRBV3-2) and TRBJ2-3; 10 nucleotides agree with TRBD2. The CDR3 spans 15 residues. Germline lookup yields CDR1 LGHDT and CDR2 YNNKEL (reference sequence). The CDR3 DNA sequence: TGTGCCAGCAGCCAAGACACCGTAGCGGGGGGCCTCATTTGCTTT. Protein sequence: CASSQDTVAGGLICF.

The rearrangement links TRBV4-1 to TRBJ1-5, with D hard to call. The CDR3 is 14 residues long. Deletions cut 4 bases from V and 4 bases from J, with 11 bases between. Germline values: CDR1 MGHRA, CDR2 YSYEKL. The CDR3 coding sequence is TGCGCCAGCAGCCGAGAACGGGGAAATCAGCCCCAGCATTTT. This sequence encodes CASSRERGNQPQHF.

This chain uses TRBV19 with TRBJ1-1, with no clear D. The germline V gene has CDR1 LNHDA and CDR2 SQIVND (reference sequence). The CDR3 length is 15 residues. Trimming cost V 4 bases and J 0 bases, with 12 bases left between them. In DNA, the CDR3 is TGTGCCAGTAGTACCTCAGACATCATGAACACTGAAGCTTTCTTT. Translating it yields CASSTSDIMNTEAFF.

The J gene is TRBJ1-1, the V gene TRBV7-9; no clear D. Between the trimmed V and J ends, which lost 5 bases and 9 bases, there was a span of 16 bases. The CDR3 is 13 amino acids. Germline assignment: CDR1 SEHNR and CDR2 FQNEAQ (reference sequence). CDR3 protein: CASSALRGRQAFF. CDR3 in DNA: TGTGCCAGCAGCGCACTCCGAGGCAGACAAGCTTTCTTT.

As regards this clone: This sample also contains other DNA sequences that code for the same CDR3. The chain couples TRBV18 to TRBJ2-3; 11 nucleotides agree with TRBD2. Germline V gene sequence: CDR1 KGHSH, CDR2 LQKENI. Trimming cost V 5 bases and J 0 bases; bases outside gene matches: 4. The CDR3 is made up of 16 amino acids. CDR3 sequence: CASSSGLAGSTDTQYF. For the CDR3, the DNA is TGTGCCAGCTCAAGCGGACTAGCGGGCAGCACAGATACGCAGTATTTT.

V is TRBV7-3 and J is TRBJ2-7; 11 bases map to TRBD2. Germline V CDR1 and CDR2: SGHTA, FQGTGA. J gave up 4 bases and V 5 bases, and 4 bases lay outside the gene matches. CDR3 length: 14 residues. DNA of the CDR3: TGTGCCAGCAGCCTTACTAGCGGGAGATACGAGCAGTACTTC. Its translation is CASSLTSGRYEQYF. The whole variable domain, filled in from reference TRBV7-3 and TRBJ2-7, reads GAGVSQTPSNKVTEKGKYVELRCDPISGHTALYWYRQSLGQGPEFLIYFQGTGAADDSGLPNDRFFAVRPEGSVSTLKIQRTERGDSAVYLCASSLTSGRYEQYFGPGTRLTVT.

The chain couples TRBV10-3 to TRBJ2-7, with D perhaps matching TRBD1 (6 bases). The CDR3 covers 16 residues. Looked up from germline, CDR1 is ENHRY and CDR2 is SYGVKD. Trimming removed 3 bases from V and 1 base from J, with 16 bases in between. The CDR3 region is CAISDSRSRGSYEQYF. DNA of the CDR3: TGTGCCATCAGTGATTCCCGATCAAGGGGGTCCTACGAGCAGTACTTC.

V and J are TRBV3-1 (or the pseudogene TRBV3-2) and TRBJ2-1; 9 bases align to TRBD1. V lost 5 bases, J lost 1 base, and 3 bases stayed unmatched. This CDR3 is 15 amino acids long. CDR1 and CDR2 from the germline V gene are LGHDT and YNNKEL (reference sequence). The CDR3 here is CASSNDRGSYNEQFF. The CDR3 DNA sequence: TGTGCCAGCAGCAATGACAGGGGGTCCTACAATGAGCAGTTCTTC.